The 13 T cell receptor beta chains below come from one sample, sequenced in a study of T-cell memory formation after mild COVID-19. TCRdb called the 5' RACE reads again in MiXCR, with one record for every CDR3 protein. The profile covers about 340,000 distinct CDR3 sequences, with roughly 14% appearing a single time and around a fifth taken by the ten largest. Input material: PBMCs or a T cell subset sorted from them (not recorded which). Every receptor here comes from a man younger than 35 who had mild COVID-19 (a few samples of this study predate the infection). Cell type and time point are not known.

The V gene is TRBV20-1, the J gene TRBJ1-1; no firm D call. The V gene lost 5 bases and the J gene lost 7 bases, with 14 bases spanning the gap. In germline, CDR1 is DFQATT, CDR2 SNEGSKA (reference sequence). CDR3 size: 12 residues. CDR3 nucleotides: TGCAGTGCTTGGCGTATCTGGGATGAAGCTTTCTTT. Translated, it gives CSAWRIWDEAFF.

The rearrangement joins TRBV9 to TRBJ1-1; no definite D call. The V end was cut by 4 bases, the J end by 10 bases, with 14 bases between. CDR3 length equals 12 residues. Germline loops: CDR1 SGDLS, CDR2 YYNGEE. CDR3 region: CASSRAGRGAFF. Here the CDR3 DNA reads TGTGCCAGCAGCCGCGCAGGACGGGGAGCTTTCTTT. Complete variable domain (other parts from reference TRBV9 and TRBJ1-1): DSGVTQTPKHLITATGQRVTLRCSPRSGDLSVYWYQQSLDQGLQFLIQYYNGEERAKGNILERFSAQQFPDLHSELNLSSLELGDSALYFCASSRAGRGAFFGQGTRLTVV.

The chain carries TRBV29-1 and TRBJ2-1, with D uncertain. Germline loops: CDR1 SQVTM, CDR2 ANQGSEA. CDR3 length: 13 residues. V was shortened by 5 bases and J by 0 bases, with 8 bases between the two germline ends. Here the CDR3 reads CSVHKSSYNEQFF. The CDR3 DNA reads TGCAGCGTTCATAAAAGCTCCTACAATGAGCAGTTCTTC.

The rearrangement joins TRBV19 to TRBJ2-7, with a possible D match to TRBD2 (6 bases). The CDR3 spans 15 residues. V gave up 10 bases and J gave up 6 bases, with 25 bases separating them. Per the germline V gene, CDR1 is LNHDA and CDR2 is SQIVND (reference sequence). The CDR3 is CATSGGTSLLSEQYF. Here the CDR3 DNA reads TGTGCCACCTCAGGAGGGACCTCCCTTCTCTCCGAGCAGTACTTC.

V is TRBV4-1 and J is TRBJ2-3; the match to TRBD1 covers 7 bases. The V gene end was trimmed by 4 bases and the J gene end by 4 bases; junction bases not matched to a gene: 14. The germline V gene has CDR1 MGHRA and CDR2 YSYEKL. The length of the CDR3 is 17 residues. The CDR3 here is CASSRTPGQRGSDTQYF. The CDR3 nucleotides read TGCGCCAGCAGCCGTACTCCGGGACAGAGAGGATCAGATACGCAGTATTTT.

The chain employs TRBV20-1 and TRBJ1-5, with D tentatively TRBD1 (6 bases). The CDR3 covers 16 residues. Trimming took off 1 base at V and 0 bases at J, with 13 bases between the two ends. CDR1 and CDR2 from the germline V gene are DFQATT and SNEGSKA (reference sequence). Here the CDR3 DNA reads TGCAGTGCTAGAGGTCAGGGGCTGGGTAGCAATCAGCCCCAGCATTTT. It codes for CSARGQGLGSNQPQHF.

The V call is TRBV4-3, the J call TRBJ1-5; tentatively, D is TRBD1 (5 bases). The CDR3 spans 15 residues. Germline CDR1 reads LGHNA; CDR2 reads YSLEER. The ends were cut back, 3 bases at V and 2 bases at J, with 11 bases in the middle. CDR3 region: CASSQSDSRNQPQHF. CDR3 coding DNA: TGCGCCAGCAGCCAGAGCGACAGTCGCAATCAGCCCCAGCATTTT.

This clonotype was counted at least ten times. The chain combines TRBV7-9 with TRBJ2-1; TRBD1 or TRBD2 may be the D gene (5 bases each). Trimming left V 5 bases short and J 9 bases short, with 20 bases between. Germline V gene sequence: CDR1 SEHNR, CDR2 FQNEAQ (reference sequence). The CDR3 length is 15 residues. The CDR3 loop is CASSPGLWGCGEQFF. CDR3 in DNA: TGTGCCAGCAGCCCAGGACTGTGGGGGTGCGGTGAGCAGTTCTTC. Together with reference TRBV7-9 and TRBJ2-1, the CDR3 gives the full variable domain: DTGVSQNPRHKITKRGQNVTFRCDPISEHNRLYWYRQTLGQGPEFLTYFQNEAQLEKSRLLSDRFSAERPKGSFSTLEIQRTEQGDSAMYLCASSPGLWGCGEQFFGPGTRLTVL.

In its sample, this clonotype was seen a few times. J is TRBJ1-3 and V is TRBV5-1; weak D call: TRBD1 (5 bases). Trimming stripped 3 bases from V and 2 bases from J, with 12 bases between. Per the germline V gene, CDR1 is SGHRS and CDR2 is YFSETQ. This CDR3 is 15 amino acids long. The CDR3 is CASSSDAGPGNTIYF. CDR3 nucleotide sequence: TGCGCCAGCAGCTCGGATGCAGGGCCTGGAAACACCATATATTTT.

V and J are TRBV7-8 and TRBJ2-7; weak D call: TRBD1 (6 bases). Germline lookup yields CDR1 SGHVS and CDR2 FQNEAQ. CDR3 size: 14 residues. V was pared by 5 bases and J by 3 bases, with 14 bases between. CDR3 sequence (DNA): TGTGCCAGCAGCCTTCAGAGGGGGAGCTACGAGCAGTACGTC. It yields the protein CASSLQRGSYEQYV.

There are a few counts of this clonotype. CDR3 sequence reads: CASSRESGNTIYF. The DNA of the CDR3 is TGTGCCAGCAGCAGGGAATCGGGAAACACCATATATTTT. The chain couples TRBV5-5 to TRBJ1-3; D is unclear. This CDR3 comprises 13 residues. CDR1 is SGHKS and CDR2 is YYEKEE in the germline V gene (reference sequence). The ends were cut back, 4 bases at V and 4 bases at J, with 9 bases in the middle.

The CDR3 region has the DNA TGTGCCAGCAGTCACCGACTAGCCAAAAACATTCAGTACTTC. It specifies CASSHRLAKNIQYF. The chain is built from TRBV12-3 or TRBV12-4 and TRBJ2-4; D ambiguous. The CDR3 runs 14 residues. V was cut by 5 bases and J by 0 bases, with 8 bases left in between.

The chain employs TRBV4-3 and TRBJ1-2, with a possible D match to TRBD1 (6 bases). The CDR3 is 15 amino acids. Germline values: CDR1 LGHNA, CDR2 YSLEER. With 0 bases removed from V and 5 bases from J, the gap between germline ends came to 13 bases. In DNA form, the CDR3 reads TGCGCCAGCAGCCAAGAGTCGGGGGCCTTTTATGGCTACACCTTC. This translates into CASSQESGAFYGYTF.